What follows is one T cell receptor beta chain and its context. Its specificity is unknown. Generated by immunoSEQ multiplex PCR, the TCRdb table keeps only in-frame clones and is missing some. Of 12,000 or so clones in the sample, approximately 81% are singletons; the top ten hold about a third. The data derive from a study of PD-1 blockade in classical Hodgkin lymphoma. Study-wide results and limits: Excluded were patients who started nivolumab under 1 year after ASCT, a group that had lower diversity. Only CD4+ TCR diversity, not CD8+, had risen significantly by C4D1.

The time point denotes: cycle 4 day 1 (C4D1), after more than five weeks of nivolumab. All trial patients relapsed after autologous stem cell transplantation. Thawed PBMCs underwent magnetic negative selection to obtain purified CD8+ T cells. Progressive disease, partial response or complete response was each patient's best response. Germline values: CDR1 MDHEN, CDR2 SYDVKM. V lost 4 bases and J lost 0, with 13 bases in between. The CDR3 has 16 residues. This rearrangement joins TRBV28 to TRBJ1-5; D is ambiguous. Sequenced here: CD8+ T cells from blood, sampled before the fourth cycle of nivolumab. The origin of this receptor is a human donor with classical Hodgkin lymphoma. The donor label of this sample is uncertain. DNA of the CDR3: TGTGCCAGCAGTTCCTACGGGCCTTATAGCAATCAGCCCCAGCATTTT. It specifies CASSSYGPYSNQPQHF.